The 16 T cell receptor beta chains below come from one sample, sequenced in a study of prognosis after radiotherapy for stage I lung cancer. Two-round multiplex PCR on genomic DNA was the method by which TCR beta CDR3 was amplified. Each TRBV and TRBJ gene had its own primer in the first PCR round. Each CDR3 protein is one row after TCRdb ran MiXCR on the multiplex PCR reads. Of about 12,000 distinct CDR3 sequences in the sample, roughly 50% are singletons; the top ten hold 20% to 25%. The source was PBMCs, collected before or after stereotactic body radiation therapy (not recorded which). Receptors were obtained from a donor of 50 years or more with non-small cell lung cancer.

This clonotype has a count of ten or more. The chain recombines TRBV4-1 with TRBJ2-1; D not certain. Germline CDR1 reads MGHRA; CDR2 reads YSYEKL. V lost 2 bases and J lost 2, with 13 bases in between. The CDR3 runs 16 residues. CDR3 region: CASSQRGPMTYNEQFF. The CDR3 DNA reads as TGCGCCAGCAGCCAACGAGGACCGATGACCTACAATGAGCAGTTCTTC.

The genes are TRBV12-3 or TRBV12-4 and TRBJ1-3; D not resolved. Trimming removed 5 bases at V and 4 bases at J, with 6 bases between. The CDR3 loop spans 12 amino acids. The CDR3 region is CASSRQGNTIYF. The DNA of the CDR3 is TGTGCCAGCAGTCGTCAGGGAAACACCATATATTTT.

In this sample, this clonotype turned up many times. This sequence joins TRBV2 and TRBJ1-4; D unresolved. The ends were cut back, 6 bases at V and 5 bases at J, with 13 bases in the middle. Germline lookup yields CDR1 SNHLY and CDR2 FYNNEI. The CDR3 runs to 14 residues. DNA of the CDR3: TGTGCCAGCAGGACGGATACCTTGAATGAAAAACTGTTTTTT. Translating gives CASRTDTLNEKLFF.

By its share, this clonotype is medium-sized. The rearrangement links TRBV24-1 to TRBJ1-2; D unclear. This CDR3 region has 13 residues. Germline V gene lookup returns CDR1 KGHDR and CDR2 SFDVKD. The ends were cut back, 1 base at V and 6 bases at J, with 8 bases in the middle. In DNA, the CDR3 is TGTGCCACCAGTGATTTCCCGGGCAATGGCTACACCTTC. As protein: CATSDFPGNGYTF.

This clonotype is labeled medium-sized (0.01 to 0.1%). The V gene is TRBV6-4, the J gene TRBJ2-2, with 12 bases that match TRBD2. The CDR3 is 17 residues long. Germline V gene sequence: CDR1 MRHNA, CDR2 SNTAGT. J gave up 2 bases and V 6 bases, and 7 bases lay outside the gene matches. CDR3 in amino acids: CASRKGLAGRNTGELFF. CDR3 coding DNA: TGTGCCAGCAGAAAGGGACTAGCGGGCAGAAACACCGGGGAGCTGTTTTTT.

A remark on this clonotype: A much larger clone lies one base from this, so it may be a read error. The chain couples TRBV6-1 to TRBJ2-3; maybe TRBD1 (5 bases). V was trimmed by 6 bases and J by 7 bases, leaving 14 bases between them. Germline CDR1 is MNHNS and CDR2 is SASEGT. This CDR3 is 13 amino acids long. CDR3 sequence reads: CASRSGCTYTQYF. The CDR3 region has the DNA TGTGCCAGCAGGTCAGGGTGTACATATACGCAGTATTTT.

The chain joins TRBV7-2 to TRBJ2-7; 7 bases map to TRBD2. This CDR3 region has 15 residues. The germline gives CDR1 SGHTA, CDR2 FQGNSA. The V segment lost 9 bases and the J segment 4 bases; nucleotides outside the gene matches: 15. CDR3: CASGGVGGRLYEQYF. As DNA, the CDR3 is TGTGCCAGTGGGGGGGTCGGCGGGCGATTGTACGAGCAGTACTTC.

This clonotype is medium-sized (0.01 to 0.1%). The chain employs TRBV20-1 and TRBJ2-7, with 11 bases identical to TRBD2. The V segment lost 3 bases and the J segment 0 bases; nucleotides outside the gene matches: 1. This CDR3 comprises 14 residues. Per the germline V gene, CDR1 is DFQATT and CDR2 is SNEGSKA (reference sequence). CDR3 amino acids: CSARTSGDSYEQYF. The CDR3, as DNA: TGCAGTGCTAGGACTAGCGGGGACTCCTACGAGCAGTACTTC.

Turning to this clonotype: Here the CDR3 omits its conserved ending phenylalanine or tryptophan, so a read error is the likely source. The chain links TRBV25-1 to TRBJ2-1, with D maybe TRBD2 (5 bases). The CDR3 is 14 amino acids. Looked up from germline, CDR1 is MGHDK and CDR2 is SYGVNS. V lost 7 bases, J lost 2 bases, and 12 bases lay in between. The CDR3 DNA reads as TGTGCCAGCATTGAGGACTCCCCCTACAATGAGCAGTTCCTC. This translates into CASIEDSPYNEQFL.

This clonotype occurred many times. The chain joins TRBV10-3 to TRBJ1-3; D is unresolved. V was pared by 3 bases and J by 5 bases, with 2 bases between. CDR1 ENHRY and CDR2 SYGVKD come from the germline V gene. CDR3 length: 11 residues. CDR3 DNA sequence: TGTGCCATCAGTGATAGAAACACCATATATTTT. Its translation is CAISDRNTIYF.

This clonotype was seen repeatedly, ten times or more. This rearrangement joins TRBV18 to TRBJ1-5; unclear D gene. The germline V and J ends were trimmed by 0 bases and 0 bases, with 6 bases remaining between them. The germline CDR1 and CDR2 sequences are KGHSH and LQKENI. The CDR3 extends over 15 amino acids. The CDR3 DNA sequence: TGTGCCAGCTCACCACCGGGTCTTAGCAATCAGCCCCAGCATTTT. This encodes CASSPPGLSNQPQHF.

The chain recombines TRBV7-2 with TRBJ2-3, with 7 bases that match TRBD1. With V trimmed by 1 base and J by 3 bases, 7 bases remained unmatched. Germline loops: CDR1 SGHTA, CDR2 FQGNSA. CDR3 length equals 16 residues. The CDR3 spells CASSLDGQAATDTQYF. The CDR3 coding sequence is TGTGCCAGCAGCTTAGACGGACAGGCTGCAACAGATACGCAGTATTTT.

This clonotype was recorded at least ten times. This sequence joins TRBV30 and TRBJ2-5; D not resolved. CDR3 size: 12 residues. Trimming took 2 bases from V and 3 from J, leaving 7 bases between them. Germline V gives CDR1 GTSNPN, CDR2 SVGIG (reference sequence). DNA of the CDR3: TGTGCCTGGAGTCCCAATAAAGAGACCCAGTACTTC. Its protein product is CAWSPNKETQYF.

In this sample, this clonotype turned up many times. The chain combines TRBV5-1 with TRBJ1-1; a weak D match, TRBD1 (6 bases). Germline assignment: CDR1 SGHRS and CDR2 YFSETQ. Trimming pared 4 bases from V and 1 base from J, leaving 11 bases between. The CDR3 extends over 14 amino acids. For the CDR3, the DNA is TGCGCCAGCAGCGCGTCGACAGGGAACACTGAAGCTTTCTTT. It encodes CASSASTGNTEAFF. The full variable domain, in which reference TRBV5-1 and TRBJ1-1 provide the parts outside the CDR3, is KAGVTQTPRYLIKTRGQQVTLSCSPISGHRSVSWYQQTPGQGLQFLFEYFSETQRNKGNFPGRFSGRQFSNSRSEMNVSTLELGDSALYLCASSASTGNTEAFFGQGTRLTVV.

V gene TRBV6-5 combines with J gene TRBJ2-7, with 9 nucleotides matching TRBD2. The V and J ends lost 2 bases and 5 bases, in that order; junction bases with no gene match: 7. This CDR3 contains 15 residues. Germline-derived CDR1 and CDR2 are MNHEY and SVGAGI. Written as DNA, the CDR3 is TGTGCCAGCAGTTACGGGGAAGGCGGGAGGGACGAGCAGTACTTC. Its protein is CASSYGEGGRDEQYF.

A word on this clonotype: This is likely a read error, given that the CDR3 carries no conserved phenylalanine or tryptophan at its end. V usage is TRBV6-9 and J usage is TRBJ2-1; 10 bases align to TRBD2. The germline V gene encodes CDR1 MNHGY and CDR2 SVAAGI. The CDR3 is 16 amino acids. CDR3: CASSSYQREGLGEQFL. CDR3 DNA: TGTGCTAGCAGTTCCTACCAGCGGGAGGGCCTAGGTGAGCAGTTCCTC.